The rows below give T cell receptor beta chains drawn from one sample of a study of cytomegalovirus exposure and HLA in healthy donors. Method: immunoSEQ multiplex PCR; TCRdb's copy keeps in-frame clones and lacks some. The sample has roughly 50,000 clones; approximately 90% are singletons. Sample: PBMCs. These TCRs come from a man aged 18 to 30 in good health and CMV-seronegative. The CDR3 runs from the conserved cysteine through the conserved F or W. The order of the fields is J gene, D gene, clone size, V gene, CDR3 protein, CDR3 DNA. The D gene is left open where the match is weak. Clone size is given for some rows only: seen once, a few or many times, or a class if the clone is expanded.

j_gene: TRBJ1-2
d_gene: TRBD1
abundance: once
v_gene: TRBV28
CDR3aa: CASSFPGQHYGYTF
CDR3nt: TGTGCCAGCAGTTTTCCGGGACAGCACTATGGCTACACCTTC

j_gene: TRBJ1-5
d_gene: TRBD1
abundance: -
v_gene: TRBV28
CDR3aa: CASSHSGTGGNQPQHF
CDR3nt: TGTGCCAGCAGCCACTCCGGGACAGGGGGTAATCAGCCCCAGCATTTT

j_gene: TRBJ2-4
d_gene: -
abundance: -
v_gene: TRBV29-1
CDR3aa: CSVGPGSQNIQYF
CDR3nt: TGCAGCGTCGGACCAGGGTCACAGAACATTCAGTACTTC

j_gene: TRBJ2-3
d_gene: -
abundance: once
v_gene: TRBV5-5
CDR3aa: CASSLAVGPDTQYF
CDR3nt: TGTGCCAGCAGCTTGGCCGTGGGGCCAGATACGCAGTATTTT

j_gene: TRBJ1-2
d_gene: TRBD1
abundance: -
v_gene: TRBV10-3
CDR3aa: CAISEAGEDRGLGYTF
CDR3nt: TGTGCCATCAGTGAAGCAGGCGAGGACAGGGGGCTTGGCTACACCTTC

j_gene: TRBJ2-1
d_gene: TRBD2
abundance: -
v_gene: TRBV6-1
CDR3aa: CASSELAGGYNEQFF
CDR3nt: TGTGCCAGCAGTGAACTAGCGGGAGGGTACAATGAGCAGTTCTTC

j_gene: TRBJ2-7
d_gene: -
abundance: -
v_gene: TRBV10-3
CDR3aa: CAISESREIYEQYF
CDR3nt: TGTGCCATCAGTGAGTCACGGGAGATCTACGAGCAGTACTTC

j_gene: TRBJ1-1
d_gene: TRBD1
abundance: -
v_gene: TRBV5-1
CDR3aa: CASSFETGKDTEAFF
CDR3nt: TGCGCCAGCAGCTTTGAGACAGGGAAGGACACTGAAGCTTTCTTT

j_gene: TRBJ2-3
d_gene: TRBD2
abundance: -
v_gene: TRBV28
CDR3aa: CASIPEWVAGGNTDTQYF
CDR3nt: TGTGCCAGCATCCCCGAATGGGTGGCGGGAGGGAACACAGATACGCAGTATTTT

j_gene: TRBJ1-2
d_gene: -
abundance: -
v_gene: TRBV6-5
CDR3aa: CASTKQGVGYGYTF
CDR3nt: TGTGCCAGCACCAAACAGGGTGTGGGGTATGGCTACACCTTC

j_gene: TRBJ2-7
d_gene: -
abundance: -
v_gene: TRBV5-5
CDR3aa: CASSPATRTTYEQYF
CDR3nt: TGTGCCAGCAGCCCCGCGACTAGGACTACCTACGAGCAGTACTTC

j_gene: TRBJ1-2
d_gene: -
abundance: -
v_gene: TRBV23-1
CDR3aa: CASSQYQGNYGYTF
CDR3nt: TGCGCCAGCAGTCAATATCAGGGGAACTATGGCTACACCTTC

j_gene: TRBJ2-1
d_gene: TRBD2
abundance: -
v_gene: TRBV19
CDR3aa: CASRLAASSYNEQFF
CDR3nt: TGTGCCAGTAGACTAGCGGCGAGCTCCTACAATGAGCAGTTCTTC

j_gene: TRBJ1-4
d_gene: TRBD1
abundance: -
v_gene: TRBV30
CDR3aa: CAWTSARGLGEKLFF
CDR3nt: TGTGCCTGGACGTCCGCTAGGGGGCTAGGCGAAAAACTGTTTTTT

j_gene: TRBJ2-1
d_gene: -
abundance: -
v_gene: TRBV6-5
CDR3aa: CASSYSGANNEQFF
CDR3nt: TGTGCCAGCAGTTATAGCGGAGCAAACAATGAGCAGTTCTTC

j_gene: TRBJ2-1
d_gene: TRBD2
abundance: -
v_gene: TRBV2
CDR3aa: CASSERLAGDNEQFF
CDR3nt: TGTGCCAGCAGTGAAAGACTAGCGGGAGATAATGAGCAGTTCTTC

j_gene: TRBJ2-1
d_gene: TRBD2
abundance: -
v_gene: TRBV19
CDR3aa: CASSISGESSYNEQFF
CDR3nt: TGTGCCAGTAGTATTAGCGGGGAGAGCTCCTACAATGAGCAGTTCTTC

j_gene: TRBJ1-5
d_gene: TRBD1
abundance: once
v_gene: TRBV30
CDR3aa: CAWAGTANQPQHF
CDR3nt: TGTGCCTGGGCAGGGACAGCTAATCAGCCCCAGCATTTT

j_gene: TRBJ2-7
d_gene: -
abundance: few
v_gene: TRBV5-4
CDR3aa: CASSPASDNYEQYF
CDR3nt: TGTGCCAGCAGCCCCGCTAGCGACAACTACGAGCAGTACTTC

j_gene: TRBJ1-2
d_gene: TRBD1
abundance: -
v_gene: TRBV6-6
CDR3aa: CASSTQGARNGYTF
CDR3nt: TGTGCCAGCAGCACTCAGGGGGCGAGGAATGGCTACACCTTC

j_gene: TRBJ2-3
d_gene: -
abundance: -
v_gene: TRBV4-1
CDR3aa: CASSQVNGRGTSQDTQYF
CDR3nt: TGCGCCAGCAGCCAAGTTAACGGGAGAGGGACTTCACAAGATACGCAGTATTTT

j_gene: TRBJ1-5
d_gene: -
abundance: -
v_gene: TRBV28
CDR3aa: CASTTGGTSYSNQPQHF
CDR3nt: TGTGCCAGCACCACGGGGGGGACATCTTATAGCAATCAGCCCCAGCATTTT